The 28 T cell receptor beta chains reported below all come from one sample, sequenced in a study of cytomegalovirus exposure and HLA in healthy donors. PCR primers comprised 60 Vbeta and 13 Jbeta primers. Repertoires were generated with immunoSEQ multiplex PCR, while TCRdb's copy carries only in-frame clones and drops some. Listed are about 130,000 clones; about 2.2% falls within the top ten. The material sequenced was PBMCs. The source of these receptors is a man in his forties in good health and CMV-seronegative.

V and J are TRBV2 and TRBJ1-4; 10 bases match TRBD1. Germline V gene lookup returns CDR1 SNHLY and CDR2 FYNNEI. The V segment lost 6 bases and the J segment 5 bases; nucleotides outside the gene matches: 6. The CDR3 loop spans 15 amino acids. CDR3 protein: CASRLSTGGNEKLFF. CDR3 nucleotides: TGTGCCAGCAGACTATCGACAGGGGGCAATGAAAAACTGTTTTTT.

The chain combines TRBV4-3 with TRBJ2-5, with 10 bases matching TRBD2. The CDR3 runs to 16 residues. CDR1 is LGHNA, CDR2 YSLEER, per germline. V lost 0 bases to trimming and J lost 5 bases; unmatched junction nucleotides: 6. The CDR3 sequence is CASSQDFLAGAETQYF. CDR3 nucleotide sequence: TGCGCCAGCAGCCAAGATTTCCTAGCGGGAGCTGAGACCCAGTACTTC.

The chain recombines TRBV2 with TRBJ2-5, with 8 positions matching TRBD1. J gave up 5 bases and V 7 bases, and 3 bases lay outside the gene matches. The CDR3 sequence is 12 residues long. Germline lookup yields CDR1 SNHLY and CDR2 FYNNEI. The CDR3 protein is CASTDRDETQYF. Written as DNA, the CDR3 is TGTGCCAGCACGGACAGGGATGAGACCCAGTACTTC. The whole variable domain, filled in from reference TRBV2 and TRBJ2-5, reads EPEVTQTPSHQVTQMGQEVILRCVPISNHLYFYWYRQILGQKVEFLVSFYNNEISEKSEIFDDQFSVERPDGSNFTLKIRSTKLEDSAMYFCASTDRDETQYFGPGTRLLVL.

The rearrangement uses TRBV28 and TRBJ2-7; D might be TRBD2 (6 bases). V was pared by 3 bases and J by 4 bases, with 10 bases between. There are 13 residues in the CDR3. CDR1 and CDR2 (germline): MDHEN, SYDVKM. DNA for the CDR3: TGTGCCAGCAGTTTGTTCGGGGGTTACGAGCAGTACTTC. Its translation is CASSLFGGYEQYF.

The V gene is TRBV5-6, the J gene TRBJ2-1, with a weak D call TRBD1 (7 bases). V lost 0 bases and J lost 8, with 15 bases in between. There are 15 residues in the CDR3. CDR1 is SGHDT, CDR2 YYEEEE, per germline. Written as DNA, the CDR3 is TGTGCCAGCAGCTTGGCCCCAGGGGGGTTCGATGAGCAGTTCTTC. This codes for CASSLAPGGFDEQFF.

J is TRBJ2-5 and V is TRBV19; the D gene is possibly TRBD2 (6 bases). The V and J ends lost 4 bases and 5 bases respectively, with 17 bases between them. The CDR3 runs to 15 residues. Per the germline V gene, CDR1 is LNHDA and CDR2 is SQIVND (reference sequence). CDR3 DNA: TGTGCCAGTAGTACCAAGACTAGACGCGTGGAGACCCAGTACTTC. Translation gives CASSTKTRRVETQYF.

The genes are TRBV13 and TRBJ2-7, with TRBD2 matching over 13 bases. Per germline, CDR1 PRHDT and CDR2 FYEKMQ (reference sequence). Trimming took 2 bases from V and 0 from J; bases not matched to a gene: 1. CDR3 length equals 16 residues. In DNA form, the CDR3 reads TGTGCCAGCAGCTTAAGGACTAGCGGGAGCTCCTACGAGCAGTACTTC. This gives the protein CASSLRTSGSSYEQYF.

This chain uses TRBV10-3 with TRBJ2-2; possible D gene TRBD1, 5 bases. The CDR3 is 14 residues long. Germline V gene data show CDR1 as ENHRY and CDR2 as SYGVKD. V lost 7 bases and J lost 5, with 14 bases in between. CDR3 DNA: TGTGCCATCACCCAGGGCTTTTGGACCGGGGAGCTGTTTTTT. It yields the protein CAITQGFWTGELFF.

The CDR3 here is CASSLAHSGRAFEQFF. The DNA of the CDR3 is TGTGCCAGCAGCTTAGCCCATAGCGGGAGGGCCTTTGAGCAGTTCTTC. The chain joins TRBV7-2 to TRBJ2-1, with 11 bases fitting TRBD2. The V segment lost 0 bases and the J segment 9 bases; nucleotides outside the gene matches: 7. The CDR3 is 16 amino acids. CDR1 SGHTA and CDR2 FQGNSA come from the germline V gene. The whole variable domain, remainder taken from reference TRBV7-2 and TRBJ2-1, is GAGVSQSPSNKVTEKGKDVELRCDPISGHTALYWYRQSLGQGLEFLIYFQGNSAPDKSGLPSDRFSAERTGGSVSTLTIQRTQQEDSAVYLCASSLAHSGRAFEQFFGPGTRLTVL.

V and J are TRBV7-6 and TRBJ2-6, with 11 bases that match TRBD2. CDR3 length equals 18 residues. Germline CDR1 SGHVS, CDR2 FNYEAQ. V lost 5 bases to trimming and J lost 0 bases; unmatched junction nucleotides: 6. The CDR3: CASSPAGTSGSGANVLTF. The CDR3 DNA reads TGTGCCAGCAGCCCGGCCGGGACTAGCGGCTCTGGGGCCAACGTCCTGACTTTC. The entire variable domain, with the rest obtained from reference TRBV7-6 and TRBJ2-6, is as follows: GAGVSQSPRYKVTKRGQDVALRCDPISGHVSLYWYRQALGQGPEFLTYFNYEAQQDKSGLPNDRFSAERPEGSISTLTIQRTEQRDSAMYRCASSPAGTSGSGANVLTFGAGSRLTVL.

The rearrangement uses TRBV4-2 and TRBJ1-2; 12 bases align to TRBD1. With 1 base clipped from V and 4 bases from J, the junction kept 10 bases outside the gene matches. The CDR3 has 18 residues. Germline CDR1 LGHNA, CDR2 YNFKEQ. The CDR3 reads CASSQVEGQGAFGYGYTF. The CDR3 DNA sequence: TGTGCCAGCAGCCAAGTAGAGGGACAGGGGGCCTTTGGCTATGGCTACACCTTC.

This rearrangement joins TRBV29-1 to TRBJ2-1; 7 bases agree with TRBD2. CDR3 length equals 15 residues. V gave up 7 bases and J gave up 1 base; unmatched junction bases: 10. Germline-derived CDR1 and CDR2 are SQVTM and ANQGSEA. This CDR3 reads CSAFGLADSYNEQFF. The CDR3 DNA sequence: TGCAGCGCCTTTGGGCTAGCGGATTCCTACAATGAGCAGTTCTTC.

The chain couples TRBV11-3 to TRBJ1-2, with TRBD1 matching 10 bases. V shed 4 bases, J shed 7 bases, and the junction held 12 bases outside the gene matches. Germline CDR1 is SGHNT and CDR2 is YENEEA. The CDR3 spans 16 residues. CDR3 in DNA: TGTGCCAGCAGCTCACATTACGGGACAGGGGATGGTGGCTACACCTTC. It yields the protein CASSSHYGTGDGGYTF.

V and J are TRBV11-2 and TRBJ1-2; no reliable D call. Trimming cost V 0 bases and J 9 bases, with 14 bases left between them. This CDR3 is built from 14 residues. Germline CDR1 SGHAT, CDR2 FQNNGV. The CDR3 region is CASSLDGRTGSYTF. Written as DNA, the CDR3 is TGTGCCAGCAGCTTAGATGGCCGGACCGGGAGCTACACCTTC.

This chain joins TRBV6-5 and TRBJ1-1, with D maybe TRBD1 (5 bases). V lost 8 bases and J lost 0, with 10 bases in between. Germline CDR1 MNHEY, CDR2 SVGAGI. The CDR3 is 13 amino acids. CDR3 amino acids: CASVRGMNTEAFF. DNA of the CDR3: TGTGCCAGCGTAAGGGGAATGAACACTGAAGCTTTCTTT.

The chain uses TRBV5-1 and TRBJ2-7; 7 nucleotides match TRBD2. The CDR3 sequence is 15 residues long. Germline V gene sequence: CDR1 SGHRS, CDR2 YFSETQ. The V gene end was trimmed by 4 bases and the J gene end by 4 bases; junction bases not matched to a gene: 11. In nucleotides, the CDR3 is TGCGCCAGCAGCCCAGGTGGGGGGGGGTCATACGAGCAGTACTTC. This encodes CASSPGGGGSYEQYF.

The V and J genes are TRBV5-1 and TRBJ1-6; D gene unclear. CDR1 and CDR2 from the germline V gene are SGHRS and YFSETQ. Between the trimmed V and J ends, which lost 5 bases and 6 bases, there was a span of 15 bases. The CDR3 extends over 15 amino acids. CDR3 residues: CASRHGFEINSPLHF. CDR3 coding DNA: TGCGCCAGCAGACACGGGTTCGAGATTAATTCACCCCTCCACTTT.

The chain carries TRBV25-1 and TRBJ2-2; TRBD2 matches 8 bases. Trimming at V came to 3 bases and at J to 4 bases, leaving 10 bases not matched to a gene. This CDR3 spans 17 amino acids. Germline loops: CDR1 MGHDK, CDR2 SYGVNS. The DNA of the CDR3 is TGTGCCAGCAGTGAGGCATCCGGGACTAGTGGCACCGGGGAGCTGTTTTTT. Amino acid sequence: CASSEASGTSGTGELFF. The whole variable domain, filled in from reference TRBV25-1 and TRBJ2-2, reads EADIYQTPRYLVIGTGKKITLECSQTMGHDKMYWYQQDPGMELHLIHYSYGVNSTEKGDLSSESTVSRIRTEHFPLTLESARPSHTSQYLCASSEASGTSGTGELFFGEGSRLTVL.

The V call is TRBV5-4, the J call TRBJ2-7, with 7 bases matching TRBD2. V gave up 4 bases and J gave up 7 bases; unmatched junction bases: 14. Germline-derived CDR1 and CDR2 are SGHNT and YYREEE (reference sequence). The CDR3 covers 15 residues. CDR3 bases: TGTGCCAGCAGCCCGGGCGGGAGATCGGTAGGAGAGCAGTACTTC. This translates into CASSPGGRSVGEQYF.

The chain has TRBV7-9 and TRBJ2-7, with D maybe TRBD2 (6 bases). The V end lost 3 bases, the J end lost 7 bases, and 16 bases lay between the germline ends. This CDR3 region has 14 residues. CDR1 is SEHNR, CDR2 FQNEAQ, per germline (reference sequence). The CDR3 bases are TGTGCCAGCAGCTTCCTTCGGGACTCGTCAGAGCAGTACTTC. It encodes CASSFLRDSSEQYF.

The chain couples TRBV27 to TRBJ2-2; possible D gene TRBD2, 6 bases. The CDR3 is 17 residues long. V lost 0 bases, J lost 0 bases, and 11 bases lay in between. The germline CDR1 and CDR2 sequences are MNHEY and SMNVEV (reference sequence). Here the CDR3 reads CASSLSWRVANTGELFF. CDR3 DNA: TGTGCCAGCAGTTTATCGTGGAGGGTGGCGAACACCGGGGAGCTGTTTTTT.

The gene calls are TRBV6-5 and TRBJ2-5; D is perhaps TRBD2 (6 bases). The DNA matches TRBJ2-7 better at its end, which makes the J call doubtful. Germline CDR1 is MNHEY and CDR2 is SVGAGI. The CDR3 consists of 14 residues. DNA of the CDR3: TGTGCCAGCAGGGGCACGGAGCGGGTCTACGAGCAGTACTTC. Translated, it gives CASRGTERVYEQYF.

V usage is TRBV7-9 and J usage is TRBJ2-1, with TRBD2 matching over 7 bases. This CDR3 has 15 residues. Germline lookup yields CDR1 SEHNR and CDR2 FQNEAQ (reference sequence). The V and J ends lost 3 bases and 5 bases, in that order; junction bases with no gene match: 7. The CDR3: CASSFGGGAHNEQFF. CDR3 sequence (DNA): TGTGCCAGCAGCTTCGGGGGAGGGGCCCACAATGAGCAGTTCTTC.

The rearrangement uses TRBV2 and TRBJ1-5; maybe TRBD1 (5 bases). This CDR3 region has 14 residues. Germline V gene data show CDR1 as SNHLY and CDR2 as FYNNEI. V lost 3 bases and J lost 7, with 13 bases in between. CDR3 DNA sequence: TGTGCCAGCAGTGAGATTGGGGGGAAGCAGCCCCAGCATTTT. It specifies CASSEIGGKQPQHF.

V gene TRBV2 combines with J gene TRBJ1-5, with D perhaps TRBD1 (5 bases). The CDR3 is 14 residues long. CDR1 is SNHLY and CDR2 is FYNNEI in the germline V gene. Trimming cost V 6 bases and J 4 bases, with 13 bases left between them. In DNA form, the CDR3 reads TGTGCCAGCAGGCCAGGGATCGGGAATCAGCCCCAGCATTTT. It yields the protein CASRPGIGNQPQHF.

The chain carries TRBV6-5 and TRBJ2-7, with D unresolved. Germline-derived CDR1 and CDR2 are MNHEY and SVGAGI. The CDR3 runs to 11 residues. Between the trimmed V and J ends, which lost 11 bases and 0 bases, there was a span of 8 bases. CDR3 in amino acids: CAAGFSYEQYF. The CDR3 DNA reads TGTGCCGCCGGGTTCTCCTACGAGCAGTACTTC.

V gene TRBV6-1 combines with J gene TRBJ2-7; 11 bases line up with TRBD2. This CDR3 is 17 amino acids long. V dropped 3 bases and J dropped 0; count of bases not matched to a gene: 7. Germline CDR1 and CDR2: MNHNS and SASEGT. The CDR3 bases are TGTGCCAGCAGTGATGAGGGACTAGCGGCTATCTCCTACGAGCAGTACTTC. Amino acid sequence: CASSDEGLAAISYEQYF.

This chain links TRBV7-9 with TRBJ2-7; the match to TRBD1 covers 10 bases. Germline V gene lookup returns CDR1 SEHNR and CDR2 FQNEAQ (reference sequence). V trimming: 4 bases; J trimming: 3 bases; junction bases outside the gene matches: 9. The CDR3 spans 16 residues. CDR3 in amino acids: CASSSRLGTGVYEQYF. The CDR3, as DNA: TGTGCCAGCAGCTCGAGGCTGGGGACAGGGGTCTACGAGCAGTACTTC.